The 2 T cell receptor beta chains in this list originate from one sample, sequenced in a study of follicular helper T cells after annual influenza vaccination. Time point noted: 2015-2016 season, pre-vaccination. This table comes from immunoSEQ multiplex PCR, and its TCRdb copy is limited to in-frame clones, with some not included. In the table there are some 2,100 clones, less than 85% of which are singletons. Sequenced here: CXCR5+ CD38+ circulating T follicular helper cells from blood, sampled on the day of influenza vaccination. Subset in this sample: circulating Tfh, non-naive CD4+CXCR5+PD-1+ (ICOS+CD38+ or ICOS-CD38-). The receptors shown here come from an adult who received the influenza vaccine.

The CDR3 protein is CSPVDHADTQYF. The DNA of the CDR3 is TGCAGCCCCGTCGACCACGCGGATACGCAGTATTTT. The chain employs TRBV29-1 and TRBJ2-3; no clear D gene. The germline V gene has CDR1 SQVTM and CDR2 ANQGSEA. The CDR3 contains 12 residues. V was clipped by 8 bases and J by 6 bases, with 15 bases between them.

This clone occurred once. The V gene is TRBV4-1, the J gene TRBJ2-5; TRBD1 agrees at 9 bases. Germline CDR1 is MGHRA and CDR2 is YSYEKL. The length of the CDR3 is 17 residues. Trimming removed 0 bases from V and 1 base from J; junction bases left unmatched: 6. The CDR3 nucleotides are TGCGCCAGCAGCCAAGATCCGACAGGGGGACTCCAAGAGACCCAGTACTTC. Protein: CASSQDPTGGLQETQYF.